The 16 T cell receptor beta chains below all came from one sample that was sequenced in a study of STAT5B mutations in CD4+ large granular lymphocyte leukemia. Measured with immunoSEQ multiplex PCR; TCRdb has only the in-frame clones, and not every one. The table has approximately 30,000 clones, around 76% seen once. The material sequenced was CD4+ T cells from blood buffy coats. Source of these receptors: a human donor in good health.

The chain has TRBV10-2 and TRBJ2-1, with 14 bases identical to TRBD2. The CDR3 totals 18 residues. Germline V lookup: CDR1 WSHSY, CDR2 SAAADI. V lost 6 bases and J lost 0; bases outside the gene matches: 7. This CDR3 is CASRPGLAGVFSYNEQFF. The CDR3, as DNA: TGCGCCAGCAGACCGGGACTAGCGGGAGTTTTCTCCTACAATGAGCAGTTCTTC.

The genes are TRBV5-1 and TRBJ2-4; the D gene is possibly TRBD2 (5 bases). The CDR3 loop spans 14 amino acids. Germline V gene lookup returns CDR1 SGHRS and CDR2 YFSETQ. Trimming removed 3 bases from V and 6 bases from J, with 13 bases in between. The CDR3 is CASSSGSGVNIQYF. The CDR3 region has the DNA TGCGCCAGCAGCTCAGGCTCCGGGGTAAACATTCAGTACTTC. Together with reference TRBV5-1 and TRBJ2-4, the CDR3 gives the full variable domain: KAGVTQTPRYLIKTRGQQVTLSCSPISGHRSVSWYQQTPGQGLQFLFEYFSETQRNKGNFPGRFSGRQFSNSRSEMNVSTLELGDSALYLCASSSGSGVNIQYFGAGTRLSVL.

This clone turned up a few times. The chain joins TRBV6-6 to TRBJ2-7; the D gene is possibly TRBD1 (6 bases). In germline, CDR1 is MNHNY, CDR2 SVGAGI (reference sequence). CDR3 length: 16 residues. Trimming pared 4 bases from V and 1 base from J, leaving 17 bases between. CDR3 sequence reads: CASSFLIETGSYEQYF. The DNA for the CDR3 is TGTGCCAGCAGTTTCCTTATCGAGACAGGTTCCTACGAGCAGTACTTC.

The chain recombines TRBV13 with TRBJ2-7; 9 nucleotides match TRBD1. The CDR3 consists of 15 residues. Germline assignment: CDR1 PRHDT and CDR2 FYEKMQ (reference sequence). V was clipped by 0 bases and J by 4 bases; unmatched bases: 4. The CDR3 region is CASSLGDGQGYEQYF. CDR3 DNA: TGTGCCAGCAGCTTAGGCGACGGACAGGGGTACGAGCAGTACTTC.

In nucleotides, the CDR3 is TGCGCCAGCAGCGTGGGAGGTAGGGGGCCCGAGCAGTACTTC. As protein: CASSVGGRGPEQYF. The V call is TRBV5-1, the J call TRBJ2-7; tentatively, D is TRBD1 (7 bases). The CDR3 totals 14 residues. Per the germline V gene, CDR1 is SGHRS and CDR2 is YFSETQ. V dropped 4 bases and J dropped 6 bases, with 17 bases sitting between them.

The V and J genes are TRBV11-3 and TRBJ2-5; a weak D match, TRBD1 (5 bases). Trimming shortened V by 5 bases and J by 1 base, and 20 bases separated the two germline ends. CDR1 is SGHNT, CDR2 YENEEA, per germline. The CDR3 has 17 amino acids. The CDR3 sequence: CASSPGWQPRSQETQYF. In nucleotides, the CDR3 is TGTGCCAGCAGCCCAGGGTGGCAGCCCCGTTCCCAAGAGACCCAGTACTTC.

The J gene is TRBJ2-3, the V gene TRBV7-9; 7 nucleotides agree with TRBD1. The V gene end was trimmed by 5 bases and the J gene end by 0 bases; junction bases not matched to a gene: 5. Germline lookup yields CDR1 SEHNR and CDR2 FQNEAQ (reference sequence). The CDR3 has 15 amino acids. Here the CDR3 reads CASSDTGASTDTQYF. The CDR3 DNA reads TGTGCCAGCAGCGACACAGGGGCTAGCACAGATACGCAGTATTTT.

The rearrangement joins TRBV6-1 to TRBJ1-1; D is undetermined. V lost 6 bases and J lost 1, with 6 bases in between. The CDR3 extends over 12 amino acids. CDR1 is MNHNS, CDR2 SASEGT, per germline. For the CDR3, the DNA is TGTGCCAGCAGGGTGCAGAACACTGAAGCTTTCTTT. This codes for CASRVQNTEAFF.

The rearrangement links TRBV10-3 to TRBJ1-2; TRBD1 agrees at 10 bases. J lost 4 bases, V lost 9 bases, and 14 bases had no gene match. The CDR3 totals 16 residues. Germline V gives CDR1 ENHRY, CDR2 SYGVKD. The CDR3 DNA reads TGTGCCATGCATGCGGGACAGGGGACGGGTAGCTATGGCTACACCTTC. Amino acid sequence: CAMHAGQGTGSYGYTF.

As DNA, the CDR3 is TGTGCCAGCTCACCAGAGGTGAACACTGAAGCTTTCTTT. Residues: CASSPEVNTEAFF. The V call is TRBV18, the J call TRBJ1-1, with D unclear. Germline values: CDR1 KGHSH, CDR2 LQKENI. The CDR3 is 13 residues long. The germline V and J ends were trimmed by 2 bases and 0 bases, with 4 bases remaining between them.

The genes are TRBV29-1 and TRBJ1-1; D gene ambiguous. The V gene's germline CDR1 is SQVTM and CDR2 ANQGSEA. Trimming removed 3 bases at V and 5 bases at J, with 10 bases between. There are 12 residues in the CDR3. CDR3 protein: CSVEAVGTEAFF. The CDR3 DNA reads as TGCAGCGTTGAGGCAGTAGGGACTGAAGCTTTCTTT.

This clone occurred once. CDR3 protein: CASRSTGTGVTTGELFF. The CDR3 DNA follows: TGTGCCAGCAGAAGTACCGGGACAGGGGTCACCACCGGGGAGCTGTTTTTT. V usage is TRBV27 and J usage is TRBJ2-2; 10 bases are shared with TRBD1. V was clipped by 6 bases and J by 4 bases; unmatched bases: 11. This CDR3 contains 17 residues. Germline V CDR1 and CDR2: MNHEY, SMNVEV (reference sequence).

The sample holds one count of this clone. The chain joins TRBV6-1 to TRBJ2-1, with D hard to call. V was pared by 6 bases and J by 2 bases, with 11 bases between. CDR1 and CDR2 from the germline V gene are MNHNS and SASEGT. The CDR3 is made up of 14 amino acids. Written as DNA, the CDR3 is TGTGCCAGCAGGGACCCACCGCCCTACAATGAGCAGTTCTTC. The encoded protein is CASRDPPPYNEQFF.

In DNA, the CDR3 is TGTGCCAGCAGTGGGGGGGGTAGCACAGATACGCAGTATTTT. This encodes CASSGGGSTDTQYF. The J gene is TRBJ2-3, the V gene TRBV2; 7 bases match TRBD2. J lost 0 bases, V lost 4 bases, and 1 base had no gene match. The CDR3 extends over 14 amino acids. Germline V CDR1 and CDR2: SNHLY, FYNNEI.

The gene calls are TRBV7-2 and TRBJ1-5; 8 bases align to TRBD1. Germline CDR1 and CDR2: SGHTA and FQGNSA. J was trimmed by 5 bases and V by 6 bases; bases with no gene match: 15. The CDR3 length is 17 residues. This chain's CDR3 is CASRPGQGLEPHQPQHF. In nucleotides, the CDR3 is TGTGCCAGCAGACCCGGACAGGGCCTAGAACCTCATCAGCCCCAGCATTTT.

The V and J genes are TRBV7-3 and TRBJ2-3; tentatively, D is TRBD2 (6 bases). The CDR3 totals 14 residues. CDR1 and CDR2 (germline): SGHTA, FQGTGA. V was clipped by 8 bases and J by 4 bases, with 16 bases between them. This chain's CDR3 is CASGDAGWADTQYF. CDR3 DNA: TGTGCCAGCGGGGATGCGGGGTGGGCAGATACGCAGTATTTT.